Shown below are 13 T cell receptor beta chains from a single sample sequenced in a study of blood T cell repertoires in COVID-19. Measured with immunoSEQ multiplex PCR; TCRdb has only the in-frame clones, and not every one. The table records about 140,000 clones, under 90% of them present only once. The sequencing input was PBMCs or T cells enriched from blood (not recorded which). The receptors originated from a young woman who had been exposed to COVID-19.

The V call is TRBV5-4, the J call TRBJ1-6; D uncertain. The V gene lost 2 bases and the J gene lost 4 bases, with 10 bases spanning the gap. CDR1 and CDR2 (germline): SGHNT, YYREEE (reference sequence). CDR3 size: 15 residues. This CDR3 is CASSFSAGYNSPLHF. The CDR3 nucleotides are TGTGCCAGCAGCTTTTCAGCAGGATATAATTCACCCCTCCACTTT.

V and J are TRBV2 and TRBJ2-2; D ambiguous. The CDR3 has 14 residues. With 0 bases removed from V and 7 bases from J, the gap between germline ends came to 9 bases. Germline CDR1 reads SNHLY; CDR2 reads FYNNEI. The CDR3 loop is CASSEALSVGELFF. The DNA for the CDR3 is TGTGCCAGCAGTGAAGCGCTGAGCGTCGGGGAGCTGTTTTTT.

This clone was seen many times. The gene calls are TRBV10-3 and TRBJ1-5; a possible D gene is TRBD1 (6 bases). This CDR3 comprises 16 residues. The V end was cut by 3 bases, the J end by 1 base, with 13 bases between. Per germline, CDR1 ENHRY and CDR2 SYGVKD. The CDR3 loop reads CAISEVAGVSNQPQHF. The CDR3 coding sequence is TGTGCCATCAGTGAAGTGGCAGGGGTCAGCAATCAGCCCCAGCATTTT.

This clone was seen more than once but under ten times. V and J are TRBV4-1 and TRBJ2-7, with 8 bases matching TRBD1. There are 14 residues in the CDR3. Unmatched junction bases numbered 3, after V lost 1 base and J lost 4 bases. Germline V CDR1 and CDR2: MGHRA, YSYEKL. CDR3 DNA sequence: TGCGCCAGCAGCCAAGTCGGACAGGGATACGAGCAGTACTTC. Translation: CASSQVGQGYEQYF.

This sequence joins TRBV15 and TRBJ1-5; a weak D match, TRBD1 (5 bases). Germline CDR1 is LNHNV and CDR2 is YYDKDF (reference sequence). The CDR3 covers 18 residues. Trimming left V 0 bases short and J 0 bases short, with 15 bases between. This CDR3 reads CATSRDRRGHGSNQPQHF. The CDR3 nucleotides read TGTGCCACCAGCAGAGATCGTAGGGGTCATGGTAGCAATCAGCCCCAGCATTTT.

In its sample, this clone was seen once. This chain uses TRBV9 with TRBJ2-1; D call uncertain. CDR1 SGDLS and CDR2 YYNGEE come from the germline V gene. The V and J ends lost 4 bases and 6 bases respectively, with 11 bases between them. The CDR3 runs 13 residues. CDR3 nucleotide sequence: TGTGCCAGCAGCCAACAGTTATTCAATGAGCAGTTCTTC. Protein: CASSQQLFNEQFF.

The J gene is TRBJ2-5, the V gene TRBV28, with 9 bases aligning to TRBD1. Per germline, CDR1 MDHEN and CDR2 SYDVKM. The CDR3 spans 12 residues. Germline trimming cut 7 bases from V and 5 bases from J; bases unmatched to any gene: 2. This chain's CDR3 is CASIGQGETQYF. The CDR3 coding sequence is TGTGCCAGCATCGGACAGGGGGAGACCCAGTACTTC.

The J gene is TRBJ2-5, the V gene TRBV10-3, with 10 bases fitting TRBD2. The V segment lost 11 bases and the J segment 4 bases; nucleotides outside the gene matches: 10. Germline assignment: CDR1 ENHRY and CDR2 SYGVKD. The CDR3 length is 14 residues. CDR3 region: CASRLAGLGETQYF. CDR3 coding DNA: TGTGCCTCCAGACTAGCGGGTCTGGGAGAGACCCAGTACTTC.

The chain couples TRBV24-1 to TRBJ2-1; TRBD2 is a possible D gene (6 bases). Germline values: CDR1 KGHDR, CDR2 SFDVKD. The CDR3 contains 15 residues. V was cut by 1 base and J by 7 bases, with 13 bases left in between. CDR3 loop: CATSDFIGGGNEQFF. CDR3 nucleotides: TGTGCCACCAGTGATTTTATCGGGGGAGGTAATGAGCAGTTCTTC.

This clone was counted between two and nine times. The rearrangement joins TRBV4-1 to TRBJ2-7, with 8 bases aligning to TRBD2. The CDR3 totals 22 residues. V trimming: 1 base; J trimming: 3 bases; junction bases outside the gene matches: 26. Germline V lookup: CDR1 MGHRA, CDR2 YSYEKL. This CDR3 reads CASSQVPSGLTRVVEISYEQYF. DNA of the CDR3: TGCGCCAGCAGCCAAGTTCCTAGCGGGCTCACCCGGGTGGTCGAAATAAGCTACGAGCAGTACTTC.

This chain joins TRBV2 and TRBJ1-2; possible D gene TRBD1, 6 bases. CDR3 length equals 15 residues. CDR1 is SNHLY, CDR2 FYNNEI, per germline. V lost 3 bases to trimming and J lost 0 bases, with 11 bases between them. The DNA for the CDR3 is TGTGCCAGCAGTGAGGGGGGGCAGACTAACTATGGCTACACCTTC. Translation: CASSEGGQTNYGYTF.

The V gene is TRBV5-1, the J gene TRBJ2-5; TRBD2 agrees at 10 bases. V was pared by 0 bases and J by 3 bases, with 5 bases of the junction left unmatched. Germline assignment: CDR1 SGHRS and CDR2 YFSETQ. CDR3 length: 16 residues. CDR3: CASSLGSSGSKETQYF. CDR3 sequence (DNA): TGCGCCAGCAGCTTGGGTTCTAGCGGGAGTAAAGAGACCCAGTACTTC.

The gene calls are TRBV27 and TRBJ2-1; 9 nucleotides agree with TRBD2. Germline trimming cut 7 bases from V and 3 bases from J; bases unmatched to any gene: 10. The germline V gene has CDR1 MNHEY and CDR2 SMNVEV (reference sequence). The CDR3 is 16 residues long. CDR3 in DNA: TGTGCCAGCAAGAACGGAGGGACTAGCCGCTACAATGAGCAGTTCTTC. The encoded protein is CASKNGGTSRYNEQFF.